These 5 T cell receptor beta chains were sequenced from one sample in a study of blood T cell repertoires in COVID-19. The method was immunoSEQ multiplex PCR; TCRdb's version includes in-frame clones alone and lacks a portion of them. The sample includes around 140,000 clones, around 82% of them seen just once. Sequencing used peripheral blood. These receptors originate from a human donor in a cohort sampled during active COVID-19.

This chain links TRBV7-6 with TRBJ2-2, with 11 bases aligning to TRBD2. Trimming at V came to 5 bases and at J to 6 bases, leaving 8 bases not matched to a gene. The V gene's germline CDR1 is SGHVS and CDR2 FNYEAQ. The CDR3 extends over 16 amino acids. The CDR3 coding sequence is TGTGCCAGCAGCGTAACCGGGACTAGCGGTGCCGGGGAGCTGTTTTTT. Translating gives CASSVTGTSGAGELFF.

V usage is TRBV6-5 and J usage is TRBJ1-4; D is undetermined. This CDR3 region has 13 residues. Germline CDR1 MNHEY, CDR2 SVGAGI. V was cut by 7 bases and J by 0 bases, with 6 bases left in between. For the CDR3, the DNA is TGTGCCAGCAAGCGGTCAACTAATGAAAAACTGTTTTTT. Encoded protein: CASKRSTNEKLFF.

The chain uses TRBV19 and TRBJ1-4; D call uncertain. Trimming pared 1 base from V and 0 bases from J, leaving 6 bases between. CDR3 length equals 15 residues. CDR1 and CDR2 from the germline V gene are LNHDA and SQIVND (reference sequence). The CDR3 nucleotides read TGTGCCAGTAGTATAGGCAGGACAACTAATGAAAAACTGTTTTTT. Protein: CASSIGRTTNEKLFF.

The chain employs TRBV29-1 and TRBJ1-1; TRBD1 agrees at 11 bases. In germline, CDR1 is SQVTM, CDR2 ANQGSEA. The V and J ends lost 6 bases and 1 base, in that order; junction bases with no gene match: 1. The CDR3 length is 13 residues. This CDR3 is CSVGTGGNTEAFF. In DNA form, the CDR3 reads TGCAGCGTGGGGACAGGGGGGAACACTGAAGCTTTCTTT. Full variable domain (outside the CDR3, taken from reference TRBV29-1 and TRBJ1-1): SAVISQKPSRDICQRGTSLTIQCQVDSQVTMMFWYRQQPGQSLTLIATANQGSEATYESGFVIDKFPISRPNLTFSTLTVSNMSPEDSSIYLCSVGTGGNTEAFFGQGTRLTVV.

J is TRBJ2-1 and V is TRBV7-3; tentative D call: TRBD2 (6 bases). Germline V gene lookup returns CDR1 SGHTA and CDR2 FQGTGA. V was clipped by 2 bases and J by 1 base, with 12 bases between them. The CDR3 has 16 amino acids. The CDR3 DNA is TGTGCCAGCAGCTTAGCAGGGACTCCTTCCTACAATGAGCAGTTCTTC. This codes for CASSLAGTPSYNEQFF.